This T cell receptor beta chain was captured in a study of blood T cell repertoires in COVID-19. Here immunoSEQ multiplex PCR was the method, and the copy in TCRdb shows in-frame clones only, minus some. The data hold 110,000 or so clones, with approximately 80% observed a single time. V was clipped by 3 bases and J by 1 base; unmatched bases: 3. This CDR3 spans 15 amino acids. Germline V CDR1 and CDR2: MDHEN, SYDVKM. What was sequenced was peripheral blood. The V gene is TRBV28, the J gene TRBJ1-5; 7 bases agree with TRBD1. The receptor's source is a man between 45 and 60 years old with acute or convalescent COVID-19. CDR3 sequence: CASSFPRGSNQPQHF. The CDR3 DNA is TGTGCCAGCAGTTTTCCCAGGGGGAGCAATCAGCCCCAGCATTTT.